This section outlines one T cell receptor (beta chain) sequence together with its context. Cyclophosphamide on days +3 and +4 followed busulfan-fludarabine conditioning and a marrow graft. The data are from a study of T cells after posttransplantation cyclophosphamide. Produced via immunoSEQ multiplex PCR; TCRdb's table is partial and in-frame only. This table has fewer than 20,000 clones, 74% appearing once. From germline, CDR1 is MNHNY and CDR2 SVGAGI (reference sequence). Trimming left V 2 bases short and J 4 bases short, with 12 bases between. The CDR3 extends over 15 amino acids. The J gene is TRBJ1-3, the V gene TRBV6-6, with a tentative D call TRBD1 (6 bases). The specimen was PBMCs, collected after an allogeneic stem cell transplant with post-transplant cyclophosphamide. This clonotype originated in a male patient in his thirties who received an allogeneic stem cell transplant from a related donor, was CMV-positive, and had acute GVHD only. A share of the T cells may be of graft donor origin. The DNA of the CDR3 is TGTGCCAGCAGTTACACCACAGGGAGCGGAAACACCATATATTTT. Translation: CASSYTTGSGNTIYF.